The following is a T cell receptor beta chain sequence with its context. Sequencing was performed with immunoSEQ multiplex PCR; in TCRdb, only in-frame clones are kept and a portion is missing. The table lists thousands of clones, around 97% of them singletons. This record belongs to a study of naive CD8 T cells in extremely preterm neonates. Healthy nonsmoking adults and healthy children aged 16-56 months donated peripheral blood. This TCR derives from a human donor in good health. The specimen was naive CD8+ T cells from blood.

CDR3 bases: TGTGCCAGCAGCATGACAGGGTCGAACACTGAAGCTTTCTTT. Its protein product is CASSMTGSNTEAFF. This chain uses TRBV7-2 with TRBJ1-1; 7 bases are shared with TRBD1. CDR1 SGHTA and CDR2 FQGNSA come from the germline V gene. V was clipped by 5 bases and J by 1 base; unmatched bases: 4. There are 14 residues in the CDR3.